The 22 T cell receptor beta chains listed next were all sequenced from one sample in a study of T cells after yellow fever vaccination. Using its own MiXCR run on the 5' RACE reads, TCRdb lists one record per CDR3 protein. The top ten clones hold 1.1% of a sample with about 230,000 distinct CDR3 sequences, 6% to 8% of them seen once. Source: CD4+ T cells sorted from PBMCs, taken on the day of the yellow fever booster vaccination. The receptors come from a man aged 30 to 45 who received the YFV17D yellow fever vaccine.

This clonotype showed up just a few times. The chain links TRBV18 to TRBJ2-2; D remains unclear. This CDR3 has 15 amino acids. The V end was cut by 3 bases, the J end by 1 base, with 9 bases between. Looked up from germline, CDR1 is KGHSH and CDR2 is LQKENI. The CDR3 region is CASSPRVQNTGELFF. CDR3 coding DNA: TGTGCCAGCTCACCTCGGGTACAGAACACCGGGGAGCTGTTTTTT.

The table lists this clonotype with many counts. This chain connects TRBV12-3 or TRBV12-4 to TRBJ2-1, with 8 bases identical to TRBD2. CDR3 size: 13 residues. J was trimmed by 12 bases and V by 6 bases; bases with no gene match: 10. The CDR3: CASRSAGGSGQFF. In nucleotides, the CDR3 is TGTGCCAGCAGGTCGGCGGGAGGATCGGGGCAGTTCTTC.

V and J are TRBV7-2 and TRBJ2-3, with 8 bases fitting TRBD2. V lost 5 bases and J lost 5; bases outside the gene matches: 15. The germline gives CDR1 SGHTA, CDR2 FQGNSA. The CDR3 is 17 residues long. CDR3 coding DNA: TGTGCCAGCAGCCCCCGTCCGAGCGGGAGAAGCGGAGATACGCAGTATTTT. It specifies CASSPRPSGRSGDTQYF.

Only a few counts were recorded for this clonotype. The chain couples TRBV4-3 to TRBJ2-7; D possibly corresponds to TRBD2 (5 bases). The CDR3 totals 13 residues. Trimming took off 2 bases at V and 2 bases at J, with 7 bases between the two ends. Germline CDR1 and CDR2: LGHNA and YSLEER. The CDR3, as DNA: TGCGCCAGCAGCCAAAGCGGAACCTACGAGCAGTACTTC. It yields the protein CASSQSGTYEQYF.

This chain links TRBV6-5 with TRBJ2-7, with 16 bases that match TRBD2. CDR1 is MNHEY, CDR2 SVGAGI, per germline. V dropped 4 bases and J dropped 7; count of bases not matched to a gene: 10. The CDR3 loop spans 17 amino acids. The CDR3 DNA is TGTGCCAGCAGTTCCCCGGGACTAGCGGGAGGGCCAGGGGAGCAGTACTTC. It specifies CASSSPGLAGGPGEQYF.

V is TRBV20-1 and J is TRBJ2-7; tentatively, D is TRBD1 or TRBD2 (5 bases each). The V gene's germline CDR1 is DFQATT and CDR2 SNEGSKA (reference sequence). This CDR3 is 14 amino acids long. Trimming stripped 4 bases from V and 6 bases from J, with 19 bases between. The CDR3 DNA is TGCAGTGCTACCTCCGGGACCGCGAGTAGCGAGCAGTACTTC. Its translation is CSATSGTASSEQYF.

This clonotype was seen only a few times. The rearrangement joins TRBV6-1 to TRBJ2-5; TRBD2 might be the D (6 bases). CDR1 and CDR2 from the germline V gene are MNHNS and SASEGT. V gave up 0 bases and J gave up 4 bases, with 12 bases separating them. There are 15 residues in the CDR3. CDR3 residues: CASSEADYGRETQYF. CDR3 DNA: TGTGCCAGCAGTGAAGCGGACTACGGGAGAGAGACCCAGTACTTC.

In this sample, this clonotype turned up a few times. J is TRBJ1-2 and V is TRBV6-5; D possibly corresponds to TRBD1 (5 bases). The germline V gene has CDR1 MNHEY and CDR2 SVGAGI. This CDR3 region has 11 residues. The V end was cut by 8 bases, the J end by 8 bases, with 12 bases between. The CDR3, as DNA: TGTGCCAGCGGGGGGGTAGGCGGCTACACCTTC. Its translation is CASGGVGGYTF.

This chain uses TRBV19 with TRBJ1-4, with D uncertain. This CDR3 is 15 amino acids long. V lost 3 bases and J 7 bases, leaving 15 bases between the germline ends. The germline V gene encodes CDR1 LNHDA and CDR2 SQIVND (reference sequence). The CDR3 bases are TGTGCCAGTAGTATTGTACAAGGCGGAGGTGAAAAACTGTTTTTT. This codes for CASSIVQGGGEKLFF.

This clonotype was found many times. This chain's CDR3 is CASSRGGQASYEQYF. The CDR3 region has the DNA TGTGCCAGCAGCCGGGGGGGGCAGGCGTCGTACGAGCAGTACTTC. This chain joins TRBV7-2 and TRBJ2-7; 8 bases map to TRBD2. The germline V gene has CDR1 SGHTA and CDR2 FQGNSA. The trim removed 5 bases at V and 4 bases at J, leaving 10 bases unmatched. The CDR3 covers 15 residues.

A few counts support this clonotype. The chain carries TRBV24-1 and TRBJ2-5; D remains ambiguous. Trimming pared 9 bases from V and 4 bases from J, leaving 8 bases between. CDR1 is KGHDR and CDR2 is SFDVKD in the germline V gene. CDR3 length: 11 amino acids. As DNA, the CDR3 is TGTGCCACCGGCCTGGGAGAGACCCAGTACTTC. It encodes CATGLGETQYF.

This clonotype was seen only once. The CDR3 region is CASSPPERAGDTQYF. The DNA of the CDR3 is TGTGCCAGCAGCCCCCCCGAGAGGGCGGGAGATACGCAGTATTTT. The V and J genes are TRBV6-1 and TRBJ2-3, with TRBD2 as a possible D gene (5 bases). The CDR3 totals 15 residues. With 6 bases removed from V and 5 bases from J, the gap between germline ends came to 18 bases. Per the germline V gene, CDR1 is MNHNS and CDR2 is SASEGT.

This clonotype was observed many times. This sequence joins TRBV2 and TRBJ1-1, with a weak D call TRBD1 (5 bases). Looked up from germline, CDR1 is SNHLY and CDR2 is FYNNEI. This CDR3 spans 15 amino acids. Trimming left V 5 bases short and J 1 base short, with 14 bases between. CDR3 coding DNA: TGTGCCAGCAGTATCCTTGGGCAGGGGAACACTGAAGCTTTCTTT. Residues: CASSILGQGNTEAFF.

This clonotype was counted at least ten times. The rearrangement uses TRBV28 and TRBJ2-7; a weak D match, TRBD1 (6 bases). The CDR3 has 15 amino acids. V lost 4 bases, J lost 7 bases, and 20 bases lay in between. The V gene's germline CDR1 is MDHEN and CDR2 SYDVKM. The CDR3 reads CASSSLTQGREEQYF. The CDR3 coding sequence is TGTGCCAGCAGTTCCCTCACACAGGGACGAGAAGAGCAGTACTTC.

This clonotype was counted a few times. This chain links TRBV29-1 with TRBJ2-7; the D gene is possibly TRBD1 (5 bases). V lost 5 bases, J lost 1 base, and 18 bases lay in between. Germline lookup yields CDR1 SQVTM and CDR2 ANQGSEA. The CDR3 has 15 residues. CDR3: CSVRRVKTDSYEQYF. CDR3 nucleotides: TGCAGCGTTCGAAGGGTTAAGACAGATTCCTACGAGCAGTACTTC.

This clonotype was detected many times. The V call is TRBV4-3, the J call TRBJ2-7; 10 nucleotides match TRBD2. V trimming: 4 bases; J trimming: 4 bases; junction bases outside the gene matches: 7. This CDR3 contains 15 residues. CDR1 LGHNA and CDR2 YSLEER come from the germline V gene. The CDR3 nucleotides are TGCGCCAGCAGCCCAGGACTAGCGGAGTTATACGAGCAGTACTTC. Protein: CASSPGLAELYEQYF.

Only a few counts were recorded for this clonotype. The chain joins TRBV3-1 to TRBJ2-7; no clear D. CDR1 is LGHDT, CDR2 YNNKEL, per germline (reference sequence). This CDR3 contains 12 residues. The V and J ends lost 3 bases and 6 bases respectively, with 9 bases between them. The CDR3 DNA sequence: TGTGCCAGCAGCCACCCTCTGAGCGAGCAGTACTTC. Protein: CASSHPLSEQYF.

This clonotype was counted at least ten times. V gene TRBV7-3 combines with J gene TRBJ2-7, with TRBD2 matching 8 bases. From germline, CDR1 is SGHTA and CDR2 FQGTGA. This CDR3 comprises 15 residues. Trimming cost V 1 base and J 4 bases; bases outside gene matches: 6. As DNA, the CDR3 is TGTGCCAGCAGCTTAAATCCGGGAGGGCCTTACGAGCAGTACTTC. It yields the protein CASSLNPGGPYEQYF.

With respect to this clonotype: The DNA is left out, because the CDR3 cannot be placed on it with certainty; the CDR3 is given as TCRdb lists it. The CDR3: CSARVGKADSSAPGGYTF. The chain uses TRBV20-1 and TRBJ1-2; the table gives TRBD1 as D, unverified against the DNA. 18 amino acids form the CDR3, both terminal residues included. Germline CDR1 and CDR2: DFQATT and SNEGSKA (reference sequence).

The rearrangement uses TRBV7-6 and TRBJ2-5; the D is unclear. V was trimmed by 5 bases and J by 2 bases, leaving 9 bases between them. Per the germline V gene, CDR1 is SGHVS and CDR2 is FNYEAQ. The CDR3 loop spans 13 amino acids. In nucleotides, the CDR3 is TGTGCCAGCAGCGCACGGATGCAAGAGACCCAGTACTTC. It encodes CASSARMQETQYF.

This clonotype was picked up a small number of times. The rearrangement joins TRBV29-1 to TRBJ2-5; 9 positions match TRBD1. The CDR3 spans 12 residues. Germline V CDR1 and CDR2: SQVTM, ANQGSEA. Trimming cost V 6 bases and J 5 bases; bases outside gene matches: 4. The CDR3 protein is CSVLQGAETQYF. The CDR3 DNA is TGCAGCGTGCTACAGGGGGCCGAGACCCAGTACTTC.

In this sample, this clonotype turned up many times. The rearrangement uses TRBV7-9 and TRBJ1-6, with unresolved D. The germline V gene encodes CDR1 SEHNR and CDR2 FQNEAQ (reference sequence). The CDR3 spans 13 residues. The V end was cut by 1 base, the J end by 8 bases, with 6 bases between. The CDR3 sequence is CASSLEGDSPLHF. The CDR3 bases are TGTGCCAGCAGCTTAGAAGGTGATTCACCCCTCCACTTT.